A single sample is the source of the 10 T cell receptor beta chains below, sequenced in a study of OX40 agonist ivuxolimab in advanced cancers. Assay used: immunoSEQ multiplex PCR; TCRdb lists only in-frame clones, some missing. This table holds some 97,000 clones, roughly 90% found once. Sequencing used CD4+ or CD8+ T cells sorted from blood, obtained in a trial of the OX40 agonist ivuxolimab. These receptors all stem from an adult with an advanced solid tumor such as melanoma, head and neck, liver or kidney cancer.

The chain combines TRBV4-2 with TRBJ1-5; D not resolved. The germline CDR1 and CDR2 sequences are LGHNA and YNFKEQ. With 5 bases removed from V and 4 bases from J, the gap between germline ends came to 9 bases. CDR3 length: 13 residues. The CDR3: CASSLEVNQPQHF. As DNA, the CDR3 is TGTGCCAGCAGCTTAGAAGTGAATCAGCCCCAGCATTTT.

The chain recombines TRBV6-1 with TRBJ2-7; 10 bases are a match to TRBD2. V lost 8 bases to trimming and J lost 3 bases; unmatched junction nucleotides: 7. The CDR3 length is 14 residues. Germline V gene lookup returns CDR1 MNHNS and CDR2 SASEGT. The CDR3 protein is CASLLAGKNYEQYF. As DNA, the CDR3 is TGTGCCAGCCTACTAGCGGGGAAAAACTACGAGCAGTACTTC.

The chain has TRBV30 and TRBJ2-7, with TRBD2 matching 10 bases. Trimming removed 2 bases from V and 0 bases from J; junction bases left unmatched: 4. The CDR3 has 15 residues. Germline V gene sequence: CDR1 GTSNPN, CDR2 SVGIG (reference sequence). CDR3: CAWSRTSGGSYEQYF. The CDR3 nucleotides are TGTGCCTGGAGTAGGACTAGCGGCGGCTCCTACGAGCAGTACTTC.

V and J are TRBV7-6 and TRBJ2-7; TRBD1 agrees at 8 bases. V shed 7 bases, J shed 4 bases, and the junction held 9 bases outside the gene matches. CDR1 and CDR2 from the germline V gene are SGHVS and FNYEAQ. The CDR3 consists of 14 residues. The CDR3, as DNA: TGTGCCAGCACCAGAGGACAGGGAGCGTACGAGCAGTACTTC. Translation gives CASTRGQGAYEQYF.

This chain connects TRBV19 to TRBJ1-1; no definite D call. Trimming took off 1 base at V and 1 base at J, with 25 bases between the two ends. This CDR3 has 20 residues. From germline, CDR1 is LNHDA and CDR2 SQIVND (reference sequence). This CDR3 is CASSIVRYLGSRGGNTEAFF. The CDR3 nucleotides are TGTGCCAGTAGTATAGTACGATATTTGGGCTCTCGTGGAGGGAACACTGAAGCTTTCTTT.

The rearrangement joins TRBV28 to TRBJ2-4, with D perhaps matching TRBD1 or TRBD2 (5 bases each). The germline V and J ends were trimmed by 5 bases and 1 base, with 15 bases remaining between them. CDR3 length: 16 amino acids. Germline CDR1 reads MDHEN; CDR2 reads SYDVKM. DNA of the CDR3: TGTGCCAGCAGTAGGGGTTCGTGGGGGGCCAAAAACATTCAGTACTTC. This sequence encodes CASSRGSWGAKNIQYF.

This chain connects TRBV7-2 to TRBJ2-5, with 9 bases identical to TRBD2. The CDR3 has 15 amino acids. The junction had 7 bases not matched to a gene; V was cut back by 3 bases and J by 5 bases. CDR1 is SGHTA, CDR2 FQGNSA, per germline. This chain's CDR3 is CASSLMGLALETQYF. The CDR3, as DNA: TGTGCCAGCAGCTTGATGGGACTAGCACTTGAGACCCAGTACTTC.

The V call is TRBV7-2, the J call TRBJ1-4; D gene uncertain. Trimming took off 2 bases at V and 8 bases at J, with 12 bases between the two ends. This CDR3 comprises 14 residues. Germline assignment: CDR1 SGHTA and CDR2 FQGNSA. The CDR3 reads CASSLRPTGEKLFF. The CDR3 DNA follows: TGTGCCAGCAGCTTACGCCCCACGGGGGAAAAACTGTTTTTT.

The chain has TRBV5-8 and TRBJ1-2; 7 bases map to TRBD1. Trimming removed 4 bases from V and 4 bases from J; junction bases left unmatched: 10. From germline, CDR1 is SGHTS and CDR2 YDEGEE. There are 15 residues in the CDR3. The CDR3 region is CASSGLGGALYGYTF. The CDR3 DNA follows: TGTGCCAGCAGCGGTTTAGGGGGCGCGCTCTATGGCTACACCTTC.

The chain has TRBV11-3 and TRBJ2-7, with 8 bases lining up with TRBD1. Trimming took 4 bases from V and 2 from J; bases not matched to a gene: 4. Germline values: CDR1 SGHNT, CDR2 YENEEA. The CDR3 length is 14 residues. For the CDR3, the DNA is TGTGCCAGCAGCTACCGGGACAGGACCTACGAGCAGTACTTC. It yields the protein CASSYRDRTYEQYF.